This entry is about one T cell receptor (beta chain). Antigen unknown. This sample is part of a study of monozygotic twins with inflammatory bowel disease. Whole-study findings and limits: Lower TCRbeta diversity (inverse Simpson) was seen in IBD patients than in healthy co-twins.

TCRdb reprocessed the 5' RACE reads, keeping one entry per CDR3 protein, no DNA. The table for this sample gives about 330,000 distinct CDR3 sequences. The source material was blood. The TCR comes from a human donor with ulcerative colitis or Crohn's disease, or a healthy co-twin of an affected twin (not recorded which).

The CDR3 is CASSLGAGLAIPDTQYF. The V call is TRBV5-4, the J call TRBJ2-3; with no DNA, the TCRdb D assignment of TRBD2 cannot be verified. The V gene's germline CDR1 is SGHNT and CDR2 YYREEE (reference sequence). The CDR3 loop spans 17 amino acids.